This T cell receptor (beta chain) derives from a study of blood T cell repertoires in COVID-19. On the study more broadly: Acute-phase and convalescent COVID-19 samples originated in the United States, Italy and Spain. Nucleic acid was either cDNA or gDNA, and it came from T cells, B-cell-depleted T cells, or PBMCs.

This clone was counted many times. Per the study methods: Amplification of reference gene primers was used by the study to estimate nucleated cell counts. Using immunoSEQ multiplex PCR, the repertoire was profiled, and TCRdb retains in-frame clones only, with some absent. V, J and clone size are those of that table, while D and trimming were read from the DNA. The data show more than 140,000 clones, around 84% seen once. The germline V gene has CDR1 SGHTS and CDR2 YDEGEE. J gave up 8 bases and V 5 bases, and 9 bases lay outside the gene matches. The CDR3 spans 13 residues. The sequenced material came from peripheral blood. The clonotype originates from a woman aged 50 to 65 in a cohort sampled during active or convalescent COVID-19. The rearrangement links TRBV5-8 to TRBJ1-2, with 7 bases lining up with TRBD1. The CDR3 protein is CASRLTGARGYTF. The CDR3 nucleotides are TGTGCCAGCAGACTTACAGGGGCAAGGGGCTACACCTTC.